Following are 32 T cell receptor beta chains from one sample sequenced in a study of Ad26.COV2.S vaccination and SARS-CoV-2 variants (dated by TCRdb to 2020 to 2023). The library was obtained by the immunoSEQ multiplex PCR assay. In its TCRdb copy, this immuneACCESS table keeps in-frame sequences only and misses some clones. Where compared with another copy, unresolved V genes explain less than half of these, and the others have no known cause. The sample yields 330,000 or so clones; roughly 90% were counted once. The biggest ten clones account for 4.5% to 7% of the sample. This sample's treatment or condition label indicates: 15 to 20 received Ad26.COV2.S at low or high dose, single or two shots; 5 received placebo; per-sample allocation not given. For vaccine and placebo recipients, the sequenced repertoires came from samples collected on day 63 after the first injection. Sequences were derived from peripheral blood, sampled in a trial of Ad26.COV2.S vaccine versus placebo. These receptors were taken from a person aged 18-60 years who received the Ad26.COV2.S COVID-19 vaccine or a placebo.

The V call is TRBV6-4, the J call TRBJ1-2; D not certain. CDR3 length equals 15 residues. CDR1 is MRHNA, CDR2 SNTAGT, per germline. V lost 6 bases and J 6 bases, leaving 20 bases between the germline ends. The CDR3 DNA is TGTGCCAGCAGCCCAGACCCATACCCCTCTAATGGCTACACCTTC. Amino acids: CASSPDPYPSNGYTF.

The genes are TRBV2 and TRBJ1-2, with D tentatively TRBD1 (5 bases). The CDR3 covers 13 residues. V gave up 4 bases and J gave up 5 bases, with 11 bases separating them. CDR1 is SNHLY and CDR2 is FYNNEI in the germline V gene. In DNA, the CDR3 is TGTGCCAGCAGTGTGGAGACAGTTTATGGCTACACCTTC. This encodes CASSVETVYGYTF.

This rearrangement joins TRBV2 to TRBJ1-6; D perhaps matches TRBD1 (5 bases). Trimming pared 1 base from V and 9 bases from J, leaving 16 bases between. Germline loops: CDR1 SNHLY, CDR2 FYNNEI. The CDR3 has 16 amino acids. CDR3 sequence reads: CASSEESGRVASPLHF. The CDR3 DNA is TGTGCCAGCAGTGAAGAGTCGGGCAGGGTAGCTTCACCCCTCCACTTT.

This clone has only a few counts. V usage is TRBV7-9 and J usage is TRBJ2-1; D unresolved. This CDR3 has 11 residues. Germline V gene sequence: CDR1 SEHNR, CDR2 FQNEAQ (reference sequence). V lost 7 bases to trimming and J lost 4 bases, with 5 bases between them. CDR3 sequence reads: CASTGYNEQFF. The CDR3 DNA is TGTGCCAGCACCGGATACAATGAGCAGTTCTTC.

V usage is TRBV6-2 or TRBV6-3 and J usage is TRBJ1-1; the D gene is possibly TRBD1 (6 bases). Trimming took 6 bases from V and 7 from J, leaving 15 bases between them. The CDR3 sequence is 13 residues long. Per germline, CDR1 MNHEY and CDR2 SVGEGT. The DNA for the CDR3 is TGTGCCAGCAGCCAGGGACATTTTGGTGAAGCTTTCTTT. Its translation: CASSQGHFGEAFF.

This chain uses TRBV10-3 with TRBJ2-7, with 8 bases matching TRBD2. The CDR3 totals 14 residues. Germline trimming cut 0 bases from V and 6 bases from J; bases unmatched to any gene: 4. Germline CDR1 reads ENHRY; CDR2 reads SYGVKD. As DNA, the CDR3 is TGTGCCATCAGTGAGTCGTCAGCGGGAGTCGAGCAGTACGTC. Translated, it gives CAISESSAGVEQYV.

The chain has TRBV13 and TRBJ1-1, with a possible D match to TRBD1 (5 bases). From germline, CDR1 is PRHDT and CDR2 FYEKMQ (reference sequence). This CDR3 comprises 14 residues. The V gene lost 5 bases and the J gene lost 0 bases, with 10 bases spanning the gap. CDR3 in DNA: TGTGCCAGCAGCATCCGGGGCTTGAACACTGAAGCTTTCTTT. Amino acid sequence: CASSIRGLNTEAFF.

CDR3 nucleotide sequence: TGTGCCAGCAGCTTAGCGGGAGGCAACAATGAGCAGTTCTTC. Encoded protein: CASSLAGGNNEQFF. This rearrangement joins TRBV7-3 to TRBJ2-1; TRBD2 agrees at 8 bases. J gave up 5 bases and V 2 bases, and 2 bases lay outside the gene matches. Germline lookup yields CDR1 SGHTA and CDR2 FQGTGA. The CDR3 totals 14 residues.

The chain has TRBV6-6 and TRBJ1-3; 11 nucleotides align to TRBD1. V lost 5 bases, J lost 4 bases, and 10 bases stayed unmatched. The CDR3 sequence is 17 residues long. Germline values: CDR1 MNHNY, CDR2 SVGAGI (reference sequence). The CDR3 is CASSRIPGQGEGNTIYF. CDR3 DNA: TGTGCCAGCAGTCGAATTCCGGGACAGGGGGAAGGAAACACCATATATTTT.

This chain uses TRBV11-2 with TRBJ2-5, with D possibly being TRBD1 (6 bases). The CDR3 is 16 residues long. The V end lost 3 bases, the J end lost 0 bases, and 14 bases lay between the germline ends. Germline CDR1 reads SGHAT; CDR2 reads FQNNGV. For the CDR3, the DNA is TGTGCCAGCAGCTTCCAGGACAGCCCGTACCAAGAGACCCAGTACTTC. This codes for CASSFQDSPYQETQYF.

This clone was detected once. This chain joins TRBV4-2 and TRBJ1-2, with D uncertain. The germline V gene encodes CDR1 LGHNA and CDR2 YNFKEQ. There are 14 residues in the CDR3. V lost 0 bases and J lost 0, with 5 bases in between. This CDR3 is CASSQEYSNYGYTF. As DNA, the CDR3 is TGTGCCAGCAGCCAAGAATACTCTAACTATGGCTACACCTTC.

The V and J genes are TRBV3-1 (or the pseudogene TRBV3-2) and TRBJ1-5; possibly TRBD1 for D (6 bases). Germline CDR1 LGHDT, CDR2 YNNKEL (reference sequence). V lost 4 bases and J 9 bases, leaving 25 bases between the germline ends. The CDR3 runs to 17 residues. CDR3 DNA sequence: TGTGCCAGCAGCCTTGGGACACGGACCAACCCTAGCTTGCCCCAGCATTTT. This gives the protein CASSLGTRTNPSLPQHF.

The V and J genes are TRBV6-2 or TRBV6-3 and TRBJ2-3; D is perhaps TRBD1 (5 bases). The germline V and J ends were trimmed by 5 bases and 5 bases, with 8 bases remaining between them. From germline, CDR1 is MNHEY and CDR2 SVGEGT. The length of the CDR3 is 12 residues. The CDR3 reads CASSLQGDTQYF. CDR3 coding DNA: TGTGCCAGCAGTCTCCAGGGAGATACGCAGTATTTT.

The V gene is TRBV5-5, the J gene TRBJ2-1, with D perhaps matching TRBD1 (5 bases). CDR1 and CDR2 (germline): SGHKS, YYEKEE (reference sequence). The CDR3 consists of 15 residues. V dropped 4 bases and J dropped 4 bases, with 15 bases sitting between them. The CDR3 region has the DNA TGTGCCAGCAGCCGCAAAGGGGTGGGGTACAATGAGCAGTTCTTC. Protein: CASSRKGVGYNEQFF.

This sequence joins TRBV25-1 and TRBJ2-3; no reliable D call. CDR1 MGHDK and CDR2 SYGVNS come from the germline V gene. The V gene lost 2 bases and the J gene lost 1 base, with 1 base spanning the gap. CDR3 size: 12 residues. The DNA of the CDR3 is TGTGCCAGCAGTGAACGCACAGATACGCAGTATTTT. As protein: CASSERTDTQYF.

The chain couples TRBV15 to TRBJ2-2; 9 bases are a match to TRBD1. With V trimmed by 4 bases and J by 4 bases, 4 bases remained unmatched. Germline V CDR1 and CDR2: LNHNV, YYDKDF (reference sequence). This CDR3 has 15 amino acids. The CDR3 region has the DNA TGTGCCACCAGCACTGCGACAGGGGGCACCGGGGAGCTGTTTTTT. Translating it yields CATSTATGGTGELFF.

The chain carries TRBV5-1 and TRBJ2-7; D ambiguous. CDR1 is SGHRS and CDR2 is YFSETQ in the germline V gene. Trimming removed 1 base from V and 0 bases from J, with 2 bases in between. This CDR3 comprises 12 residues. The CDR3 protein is CASSLSSYEQYF. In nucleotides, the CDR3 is TGCGCCAGCAGCTTGTCCTCCTACGAGCAGTACTTC. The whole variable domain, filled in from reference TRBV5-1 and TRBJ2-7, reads KAGVTQTPRYLIKTRGQQVTLSCSPISGHRSVSWYQQTPGQGLQFLFEYFSETQRNKGNFPGRFSGRQFSNSRSEMNVSTLELGDSALYLCASSLSSYEQYFGPGTRLTVT.

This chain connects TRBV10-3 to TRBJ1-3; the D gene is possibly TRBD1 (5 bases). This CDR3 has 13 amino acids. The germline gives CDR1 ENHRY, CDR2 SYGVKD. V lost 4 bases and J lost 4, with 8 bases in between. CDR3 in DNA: TGTGCCATCAGTGGGGGCAGGGGAAACACCATATATTTT. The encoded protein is CAISGGRGNTIYF.

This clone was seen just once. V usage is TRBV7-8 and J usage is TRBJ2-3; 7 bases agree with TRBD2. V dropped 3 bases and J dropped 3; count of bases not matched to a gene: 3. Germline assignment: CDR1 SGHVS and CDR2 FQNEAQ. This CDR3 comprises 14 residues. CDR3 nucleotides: TGTGCCAGCAGCTTCAGGGAGGGGACAGATACGCAGTATTTT. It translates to CASSFREGTDTQYF. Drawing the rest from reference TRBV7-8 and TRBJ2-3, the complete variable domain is GAGVSQSPRYKVAKRGQDVALRCDPISGHVSLFWYQQALGQGPEFLTYFQNEAQLDKSGLPSDRFFAERPEGSVSTLKIQRTQQEDSAVYLCASSFREGTDTQYFGPGTRLTVL.

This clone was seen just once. In DNA, the CDR3 is TGTGCCAGCAGCTCAACGGACGGCGGGTTCCTAAGCGAGACCCAGTACTTC. Protein sequence: CASSSTDGGFLSETQYF. The chain links TRBV11-2 to TRBJ2-5, with a weak D call TRBD2 (5 bases). There are 17 residues in the CDR3. Trimming took off 4 bases at V and 5 bases at J, with 23 bases between the two ends. Germline lookup yields CDR1 SGHAT and CDR2 FQNNGV. The whole variable domain, remainder taken from reference TRBV11-2 and TRBJ2-5, is EAGVAQSPRYKIIEKRQSVAFWCNPISGHATLYWYQQILGQGPKLLIQFQNNGVVDDSQLPKDRFSAERLKGVDSTLKIQPAKLEDSAVYLCASSSTDGGFLSETQYFGPGTRLLVL.

The CDR3 here is CASSPQDTEAFF. The DNA for the CDR3 is TGTGCCAGCAGCCCCCAGGACACTGAAGCTTTCTTT. The chain is built from TRBV4-2 and TRBJ1-1; D gene uncertain. The ends were cut back, 4 bases at V and 3 bases at J, with 6 bases in the middle. From germline, CDR1 is LGHNA and CDR2 YNFKEQ. There are 12 residues in the CDR3.

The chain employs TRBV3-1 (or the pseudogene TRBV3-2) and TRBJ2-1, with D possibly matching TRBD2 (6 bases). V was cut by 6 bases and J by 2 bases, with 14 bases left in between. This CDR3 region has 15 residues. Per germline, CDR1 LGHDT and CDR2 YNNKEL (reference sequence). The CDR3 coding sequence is TGTGCCAGCAGTTCCTTAGCGGTTCCCTACAATGAGCAGTTCTTC. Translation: CASSSLAVPYNEQFF.

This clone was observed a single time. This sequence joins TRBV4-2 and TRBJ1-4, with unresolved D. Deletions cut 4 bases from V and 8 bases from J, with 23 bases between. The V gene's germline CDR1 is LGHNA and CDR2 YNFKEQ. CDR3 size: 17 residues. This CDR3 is CASSPTSTLRSPEKLFF. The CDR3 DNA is TGTGCCAGCAGCCCTACCTCAACTCTTCGCTCACCAGAAAAACTGTTTTTT.

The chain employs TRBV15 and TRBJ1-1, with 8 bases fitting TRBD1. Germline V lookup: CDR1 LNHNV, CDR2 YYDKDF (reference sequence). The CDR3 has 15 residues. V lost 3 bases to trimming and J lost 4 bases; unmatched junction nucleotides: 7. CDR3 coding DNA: TGTGCCACCAGCAGGGGGACAGGTTTTTCCACTGAAGCTTTCTTT. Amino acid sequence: CATSRGTGFSTEAFF.

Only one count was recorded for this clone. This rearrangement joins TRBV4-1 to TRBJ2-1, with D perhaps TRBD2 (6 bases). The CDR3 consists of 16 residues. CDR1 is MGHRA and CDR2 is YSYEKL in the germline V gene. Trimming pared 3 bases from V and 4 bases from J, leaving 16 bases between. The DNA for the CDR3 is TGCGCCAGCAGCCATCTCCGGGACTCTCGATACAATGAGCAGTTCTTC. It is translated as CASSHLRDSRYNEQFF.

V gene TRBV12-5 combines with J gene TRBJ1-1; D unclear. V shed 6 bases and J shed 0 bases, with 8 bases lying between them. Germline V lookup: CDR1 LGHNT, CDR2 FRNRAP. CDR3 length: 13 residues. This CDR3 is CASGPPLNTEAFF. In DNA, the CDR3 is TGTGCTAGTGGCCCCCCGTTGAACACTGAAGCTTTCTTT.

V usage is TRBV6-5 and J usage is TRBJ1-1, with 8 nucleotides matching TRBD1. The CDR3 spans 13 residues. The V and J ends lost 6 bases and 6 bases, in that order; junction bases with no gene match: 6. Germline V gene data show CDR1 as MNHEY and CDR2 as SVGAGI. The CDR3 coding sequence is TGTGCCAGCAGCGGACAGGGTCTCGCTGAAGCTTTCTTT. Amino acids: CASSGQGLAEAFF.

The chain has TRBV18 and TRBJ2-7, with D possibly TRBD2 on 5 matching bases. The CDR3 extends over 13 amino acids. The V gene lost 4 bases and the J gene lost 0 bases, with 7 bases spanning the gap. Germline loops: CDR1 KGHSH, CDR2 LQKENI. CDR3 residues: CASSRGDSYEQYV. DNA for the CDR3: TGTGCCAGCTCACGGGGAGACTCCTACGAGCAGTACGTC.

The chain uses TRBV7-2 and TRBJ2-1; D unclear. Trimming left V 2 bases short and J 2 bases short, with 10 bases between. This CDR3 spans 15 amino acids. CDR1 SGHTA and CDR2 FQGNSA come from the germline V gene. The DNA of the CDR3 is TGTGCCAGCAGCTTAAATCCAAAGGCCTACAATGAGCAGTTCTTC. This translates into CASSLNPKAYNEQFF. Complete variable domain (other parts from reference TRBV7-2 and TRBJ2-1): GAGVSQSPSNKVTEKGKDVELRCDPISGHTALYWYRQSLGQGLEFLIYFQGNSAPDKSGLPSDRFSAERTGGSVSTLTIQRTQQEDSAVYLCASSLNPKAYNEQFFGPGTRLTVL.

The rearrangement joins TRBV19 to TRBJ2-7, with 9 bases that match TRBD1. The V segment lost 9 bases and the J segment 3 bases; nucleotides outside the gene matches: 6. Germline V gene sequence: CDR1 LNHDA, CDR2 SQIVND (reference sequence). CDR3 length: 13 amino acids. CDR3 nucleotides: TGTGCCAGCCGGGACAGGGTGTACTACGAGCAGTACTTC. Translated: CASRDRVYYEQYF.

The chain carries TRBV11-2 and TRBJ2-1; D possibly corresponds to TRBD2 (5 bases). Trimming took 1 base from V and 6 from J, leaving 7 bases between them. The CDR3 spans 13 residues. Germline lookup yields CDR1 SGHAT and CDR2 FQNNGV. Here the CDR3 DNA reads TGTGCCAGCAGCTTAGGGACTTCCAATGAGCAGTTCTTC. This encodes CASSLGTSNEQFF.

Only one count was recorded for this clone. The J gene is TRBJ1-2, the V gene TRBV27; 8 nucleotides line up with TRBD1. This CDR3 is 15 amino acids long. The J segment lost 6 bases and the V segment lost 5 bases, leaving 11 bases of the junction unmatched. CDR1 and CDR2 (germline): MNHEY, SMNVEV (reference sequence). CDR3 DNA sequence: TGTGCCAGCAGTCCTGGACAGGGAAGGGCAAATGGCTACACCTTC. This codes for CASSPGQGRANGYTF.